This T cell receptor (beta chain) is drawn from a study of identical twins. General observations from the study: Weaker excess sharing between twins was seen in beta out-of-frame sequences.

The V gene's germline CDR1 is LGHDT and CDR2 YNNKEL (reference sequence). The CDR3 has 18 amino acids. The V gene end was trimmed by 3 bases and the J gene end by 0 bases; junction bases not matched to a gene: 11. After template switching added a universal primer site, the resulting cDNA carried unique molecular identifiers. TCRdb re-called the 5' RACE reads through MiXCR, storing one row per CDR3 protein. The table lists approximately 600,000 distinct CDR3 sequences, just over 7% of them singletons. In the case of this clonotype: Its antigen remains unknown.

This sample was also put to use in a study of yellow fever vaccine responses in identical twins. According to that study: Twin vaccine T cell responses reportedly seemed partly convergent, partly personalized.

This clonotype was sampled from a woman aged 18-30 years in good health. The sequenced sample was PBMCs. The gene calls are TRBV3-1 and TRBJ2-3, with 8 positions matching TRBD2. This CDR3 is CASSQRFSGTSSTDTQYF. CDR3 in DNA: TGTGCCAGCAGCCAGCGGTTTAGCGGGACCTCTAGCACAGATACGCAGTATTTT.